This TCR beta chain was sequenced during a study of CD8+CD57+ T cells in acquired aplastic anemia. Turning to the study itself: Mean yield of DNA from sorted CD4+ and CD8+ cells was approximately 3 ug. Healthy donors had, on average, approximately 11 million reads for their CD4+ cells.

Regarding the study as a whole: Between the patient and control groups, CD8+ Simpson's diversity did not differ significantly. Patients and controls shared over 25 CD8+ CDR3 sequences, which appeared highly expressed in patients and within their immunodominant clones.

From germline, CDR1 is SGHRS and CDR2 YFSETQ. The V end was cut by 3 bases, the J end by 5 bases, with 17 bases between. CDR3 size: 15 residues. Ten or more counts support this clonotype. The antigen remains unidentified. Profiling of TCR beta VDJ combinations and CDR3 sequences used genomic DNA as template. Each CDR3 protein is one row after TCRdb ran MiXCR on the reads. The data contain about 200,000 distinct CDR3 sequences, 30% to 35% of them singletons. Sequencing was done on a sample of sorted CD4+, CD8+, or CD8+CD57+ T cells (not recorded which) from PBMCs. This receptor was taken from a human donor in good health, serving as a control. This rearrangement joins TRBV5-1 to TRBJ1-1; D not resolved. As DNA, the CDR3 is TGCGCCAGCAGCTCCTATCGGCTGACGGGGACTGAAGCTTTCTTT. This encodes CASSSYRLTGTEAFF.